This passage covers 7 T cell receptor beta chains from one sample sequenced in a study of T cell responses to AZD1222 COVID-19 vaccine. Assay used: immunoSEQ multiplex PCR; TCRdb lists only in-frame clones, some missing. The sample has 150,000 to 200,000 clones, around 94% seen once. This sample comprised peripheral blood, obtained 28 days after the second dose of the MenACWY control vaccine. Receptor source: an adult who received the MenACWY meningococcal vaccine as a control.

V usage is TRBV15 and J usage is TRBJ2-6; D ambiguous. CDR1 and CDR2 from the germline V gene are LNHNV and YYDKDF (reference sequence). Trimming pared 8 bases from V and 8 bases from J, leaving 7 bases between. CDR3 length: 11 residues. The CDR3 sequence: CATFLTNVLTF. CDR3 DNA sequence: TGTGCCACCTTCCTGACCAACGTCCTGACTTTC.

The V gene is TRBV29-1, the J gene TRBJ2-1; 11 positions agree with TRBD2. The J segment lost 0 bases and the V segment lost 5 bases, leaving 6 bases of the junction unmatched. Germline V CDR1 and CDR2: SQVTM, ANQGSEA. This CDR3 has 16 amino acids. The CDR3: CSVHMTSGDSYNEQFF. CDR3 nucleotides: TGCAGCGTTCATATGACTAGCGGGGACTCCTACAATGAGCAGTTCTTC.

This chain uses TRBV28 with TRBJ2-1; D gene unclear. The CDR3 runs to 13 residues. CDR1 and CDR2 (germline): MDHEN, SYDVKM. Trimming stripped 6 bases from V and 7 bases from J, with 13 bases between. The CDR3 region has the DNA TGTGCCAGCAGGGATACGATGGGTAATGAGCAGTTCTTC. Its protein product is CASRDTMGNEQFF.

The rearrangement joins TRBV3-1 (or the pseudogene TRBV3-2) to TRBJ1-4; D gene ambiguous. V gave up 4 bases and J gave up 8 bases, with 11 bases separating them. Germline lookup yields CDR1 LGHDT and CDR2 YNNKEL (reference sequence). The CDR3 is 13 amino acids. The CDR3 DNA reads as TGTGCCAGCAGCCCAAGGACTCGGGAAAAACTGTTTTTT. Its translation: CASSPRTREKLFF.

V gene TRBV9 combines with J gene TRBJ1-4, with unresolved D. The CDR3 is 14 amino acids. The germline V gene has CDR1 SGDLS and CDR2 YYNGEE. The ends were cut back, 0 bases at V and 10 bases at J, with 13 bases in the middle. DNA for the CDR3: TGTGCCAGCAGCGTAGATGGGCGGCAAGGAAAACTGTTTTTT. Its protein product is CASSVDGRQGKLFF.

The chain recombines TRBV19 with TRBJ1-2; D may be TRBD1 (5 bases). V dropped 3 bases and J dropped 3 bases, with 14 bases sitting between them. Germline V gene data show CDR1 as LNHDA and CDR2 as SQIVND (reference sequence). The CDR3 extends over 15 amino acids. The CDR3 DNA is TGTGCCAGTAGTATGCCCCAGGGAGGTTACTATGGCTACACCTTC. Its protein is CASSMPQGGYYGYTF.

This chain joins TRBV6-5 and TRBJ1-5, with D perhaps TRBD1 (6 bases). The CDR3 spans 14 residues. Trimming shortened V by 11 bases and J by 0 bases, and 14 bases separated the two germline ends. From germline, CDR1 is MNHEY and CDR2 SVGAGI. This CDR3 reads CAHSGTRSNQPQHF. For the CDR3, the DNA is TGTGCCCACTCCGGGACACGTAGCAATCAGCCCCAGCATTTT.